Listed below are T cell receptor beta chains from one sample, sequenced in a study of blood T cell repertoires in COVID-19. The table came from immunoSEQ multiplex PCR; TCRdb's copy has only in-frame clones and leaves some out. This repertoire shows a few hundred thousand clones, 82% found once; its top ten account for approximately 5.2%. Input material: peripheral blood. Receptor source: a woman aged 70-85 years with COVID-19, enrolled during active disease. The CDR3 runs from the conserved cysteine through the conserved F or W. A D gene is named only where the DNA matches it firmly. Rows may omit the clone size; those that give it use once, few, many or a size class.

>NA|TRBV18|NA|TRBJ1-2
TGTGCCAGCTCACCACAGGGAGACTCGAGAGGCTACACCTTC
CASSPQGDSRGYTF
>TRBD1|TRBV6-4|NA|TRBJ1-2
TGTGCCAGCAGCGACAGGGGAGGGGGCTACACCTTC
CASSDRGGGYTF
>TRBD1|TRBV19|NA|TRBJ2-7
TGTGCCAGTAGTACCCTTCCGGGACAGGAGATACGCTTC
CASSTLPGQEIRF
>TRBD2|TRBV9|once|TRBJ2-1
TGTGCCAGCAGCGTGAGTAGCGGGGGCTACAATGAGCAGTTCTTC
CASSVSSGGYNEQFF
>NA|TRBV7-9|NA|TRBJ1-5
TGTGCCAGCAGCTCCGGAGGAGGGATCGGCGATCAGCCCCAGCATTTT
CASSSGGGIGDQPQHF
>NA|TRBV9|NA|TRBJ2-6
TGTGCCAGCAGTTCGAGGGCCGCTGGGGCCAACGTCCTGACTTTC
CASSSRAAGANVLTF
>NA|TRBV2|NA|TRBJ1-6
TGTGCCAGCAGCCGACAGGAGAAGAGTTCACCCCTCCACTTT
CASSRQEKSSPLHF
>NA|TRBV9|NA|TRBJ2-3
TGTGCCAGCAGCGTATCAACCAGGGTCGAAGATACGCAGTATTTT
CASSVSTRVEDTQYF
>NA|TRBV15|once|TRBJ1-3
TGTGCCACCAGCTCGGGGGTCGCTTCTGGAAACACCATATATTTT
CATSSGVASGNTIYF
>NA|TRBV4-1|NA|TRBJ2-1
TGCGCCAGCAGCCAAGACGGGGGCAATGAGCAGTTCTTC
CASSQDGGNEQFF
>NA|TRBV2|NA|TRBJ1-5
TGTGCCAGCAGTGACAGGGTAGAGAATCAGCCCCAGCATTTT
CASSDRVENQPQHF
>NA|TRBV19|NA|TRBJ1-6
TGTGCCAGTAGGGGGGCGGCCAGAAATAATTCACCCCTCCACTTT
CASRGAARNNSPLHF
>TRBD1|TRBV6-5|NA|TRBJ1-3
TGTGCCAGCAGTTACGGGACAGGGATATCTGGAAACACCATATATTTT
CASSYGTGISGNTIYF
>TRBD2|TRBV6-6|NA|TRBJ2-6
TGTGCCAGCAGCCTACGGTGGGGCGGGGCAGCGGGAGGGAGTGGGGCCAACGTCCTGACTTTC
CASSLRWGGAAGGSGANVLTF
>NA|TRBV2|NA|TRBJ1-5
TGTGCCAGCAGTGACAGGTCGAGCAATCAGCCCCAGCATTTT
CASSDRSSNQPQHF
>NA|TRBV7-9|NA|TRBJ2-3
TGTGCCAGCAGCTACAGGGCCAGGGCAGATACGCAGTATTTT
CASSYRARADTQYF
>NA|TRBV21-1|NA|TRBJ2-7
TGTGCCAGCAGTCGAACAGGGCTAGCGGGAGGGCCTCTTGGGTTCCCTGGGGAGCAGTACTTC
CASSRTGLAGGPLGFPGEQYF
>NA|TRBV18|NA|TRBJ2-2
TGTGCCAGCTCACCCACAGGGATTAACACCGGGGAGCTGTTTTTT
CASSPTGINTGELFF
>NA|TRBV28|NA|TRBJ2-1
TGTGCCAGCAGTCCAACCCAGGCGCAGGGCCACAATGAGCAGTTCTTC
CASSPTQAQGHNEQFF
>NA|TRBV5-6|NA|TRBJ2-1
TGTGCCAGCAGCCTCCCGGAGAGGGAACTCTACAATGAGCAGTTCTTC
CASSLPERELYNEQFF
>TRBD1|TRBV28|NA|TRBJ1-2
TGTGCCAGCACGGACAGGGGGGGCGGGGATGGCTACACCTTC
CASTDRGGGDGYTF
>NA|TRBV6-1|NA|TRBJ1-2
TGTGCCAGCAGTGAAGCACTATATGGCTACACCTTC
CASSEALYGYTF
>TRBD1|TRBV7-2|NA|TRBJ2-1
TGTGCCAGCAGTCTAGACAGGGCCCCTTACAATGAGCAGTTCTTC
CASSLDRAPYNEQFF
>TRBD2|TRBV29-1|NA|TRBJ2-1
TGCAGCGTCCGACTAGCGGGAGATGAGAATGAGCAGTTCTTC
CSVRLAGDENEQFF
>TRBD1|TRBV6-1|once|TRBJ1-2
TGTGCCAGCAGTGACGGTCGGGCAGGGGGCTGGGTGGGCTATGGCTACACCTTC
CASSDGRAGGWVGYGYTF
>TRBD1|TRBV27|NA|TRBJ1-5
TGTGCCAGCCTACCTTACTCTCTCGGACAGGGTCTCAATCAGCCCCAGCATTTT
CASLPYSLGQGLNQPQHF
>NA|TRBV28|NA|TRBJ2-7
TGTGCCAGCAGTTTATTGAGGGCAGAGGGCGAGCAGTACTTC
CASSLLRAEGEQYF
>NA|TRBV5-4|once|TRBJ2-1
TGTGCCAGCAGCTTCGTGTTGCGGTCTTACAATGAGCAGTTCTTC
CASSFVLRSYNEQFF
>NA|TRBV5-4|NA|TRBJ2-1
TGTGCCAGCAGCTTGAATGGTAAGCCCGTGCGGCAGTTCTTC
CASSLNGKPVRQFF
>TRBD1|TRBV28|NA|TRBJ2-3
TGTGCCAGCAGTTTATCCAACTTAGGGACAGCTAGCACAGATACGCAGTATTTT
CASSLSNLGTASTDTQYF
>TRBD2|TRBV4-3|NA|TRBJ2-7
TGCGCCAGCAGCCGGGAGCGGGAGGCCCCCTACGAGCAGTACTTC
CASSREREAPYEQYF
>TRBD2|TRBV28|NA|TRBJ2-1
TGTGCCAGCAGAAAACAGACCGGGACTAGCGGGAGAGATGAGCAGTTCTTC
CASRKQTGTSGRDEQFF
>NA|TRBV2|NA|TRBJ1-5
TGTGCCAGCAGTTCCCGGGACTCCCGTTTGCCCCAGCATTTT
CASSSRDSRLPQHF
>TRBD2|TRBV9|once|TRBJ2-5
TGTGCCAGCAGCGCCGATAGCGGGAGTTCTAGGTTGGAGACCCAGTACTTC
CASSADSGSSRLETQYF
>TRBD1|TRBV28|NA|TRBJ2-7
TGTGCCAGCAGGACCGGGACAGGGGGCGAGCAGTACTTC
CASRTGTGGEQYF
>NA|TRBV7-8|NA|TRBJ2-3
TGTGCCAGCAGCTCGCGTCAGGGGGGAACCACAGATACGCAGTATTTT
CASSSRQGGTTDTQYF
>TRBD2|TRBV6-6|few|TRBJ2-2
TGTGCCAGCAGGCTGACTAGCGGGAGCGACACCGGGGAGCTGTTTTTT
CASRLTSGSDTGELFF
>NA|TRBV5-1|NA|TRBJ2-3
TGCGCCAGCAGCTTGGACGGTACAGATACGCAGTATTTT
CASSLDGTDTQYF
>TRBD2|TRBV5-1|NA|TRBJ2-1
TGCGCCAGCAGCTGGGTAGGACGGGAGGGCCGGAATGAGCAGTTCTTC
CASSWVGREGRNEQFF
>TRBD2|TRBV5-4|NA|TRBJ2-3
TGTGCCAGCAGCCCCGCCCCCACTAGCGTAGTCAGCACAGATACGCAGTATTTT
CASSPAPTSVVSTDTQYF
>NA|TRBV6-2/TRBV6-3|NA|TRBJ1-1
TGTGCCAGCAGTTACACCTCCGGGACAGAAGCTTTCTTT
CASSYTSGTEAFF
>TRBD2|TRBV9|NA|TRBJ2-5
TGTGCCAGCAGCGAAACTAGCGGGAGGGCCTTGGAGACCCAGTACTTC
CASSETSGRALETQYF
>NA|TRBV18|NA|TRBJ1-1
TGTGCCAGCTCACCAGAACAGGACACTGAAGCTTTCTTT
CASSPEQDTEAFF
>NA|TRBV4-3|NA|TRBJ1-1
TGCGCCAGCAGCCAAGGTTTCGAGAGGGACACTGAAGCTTTCTTT
CASSQGFERDTEAFF
>NA|TRBV27|NA|TRBJ2-3
TGTGCCAGCAGTTTCCAGTTCACAGATACGCAGTATTTT
CASSFQFTDTQYF
>TRBD2|TRBV7-2|NA|TRBJ2-7
TGTGCCAGCAGCGAGGGACTAGCGGGAACCTACGAGCAGTACTTC
CASSEGLAGTYEQYF
>NA|TRBV7-3|NA|TRBJ2-3
TGTGCCAGCAGCTTAACGGCGCGGATATCCACAGATACGCAGTATTTT
CASSLTARISTDTQYF
>NA|TRBV2|NA|TRBJ1-3
TGTGCCAGCAGGAGGACAGACGGAAACACCATATATTTT
CASRRTDGNTIYF
>NA|TRBV5-1|NA|TRBJ1-2
TGCGCCAGCCGCGAAGGGGGAAGTGGGGGCCTCTATGGCTACACCTTC
CASREGGSGGLYGYTF
>NA|TRBV5-6|once|TRBJ2-4
TGTGCCAGCAGCTTGCGCAGGCTAGCCAAAAACATTCAGTACTTC
CASSLRRLAKNIQYF
>NA|TRBV7-8|NA|TRBJ2-7
TGTGCCAGCAGCTTATCAGGAGGGTCCCTTAGCGAGCAGTACTTC
CASSLSGGSLSEQYF
>TRBD2|TRBV9|NA|TRBJ2-7
TGTGCCAGCAGCGCCCGGGTTTCTAGCGGGAGGTACGAGCAGTACTTC
CASSARVSSGRYEQYF
>NA|TRBV3-1/TRBV3-2|NA|TRBJ2-7
TGTGCCAGCAGCCCTACCCCCTCCTACGAGCAGTACTTC
CASSPTPSYEQYF
>TRBD1|TRBV25-1|NA|TRBJ2-1
TGTGCCAGCAGTGACATAACCTGGGACAGGGGATATGAGCAGTTCTTC
CASSDITWDRGYEQFF
>TRBD1|TRBV4-3|once|TRBJ1-1
TGCGCCAGCAGCCGGGATGGGACAGGGGGCTCTGTAGCTTTCTTT
CASSRDGTGGSVAFF